These 15 T cell receptor beta chains came from one sample sequenced in a study. A single record per CDR3 protein comes from TCRdb applying MiXCR to the RT-PCR reads. The table shows about 700,000 distinct CDR3 sequences, with approximately 15% occurring only once. Sequenced input: memory CD4+ T cells from blood. All receptors come from a female donor in good health, serving as a healthy control.

The chain employs TRBV29-1 and TRBJ1-2, with D perhaps matching TRBD1 (6 bases). The length of the CDR3 is 12 residues. Trimming removed 6 bases from V and 3 bases from J, with 11 bases in between. Germline values: CDR1 SQVTM, CDR2 ANQGSEA. CDR3 in amino acids: CSVKRGDYGYTF. In nucleotides, the CDR3 is TGCAGCGTCAAAAGGGGGGACTATGGCTACACCTTC.

The chain recombines TRBV4-1 with TRBJ2-7, with 12 bases fitting TRBD2. Germline V gives CDR1 MGHRA, CDR2 YSYEKL. J lost 0 bases, V lost 5 bases, and 8 bases had no gene match. CDR3 length: 17 residues. CDR3 sequence: CASSSRRTSGISYEQYF. The CDR3 DNA reads as TGCGCCAGCAGCTCCCGCCGGACTAGCGGGATCTCCTACGAGCAGTACTTC.

This clonotype has just a few counts. The chain has TRBV7-9 and TRBJ2-2; no clear D. V shed 5 bases and J shed 4 bases, with 14 bases lying between them. CDR3 size: 15 residues. CDR1 SEHNR and CDR2 FQNEAQ come from the germline V gene (reference sequence). The DNA for the CDR3 is TGTGCCAGCAGCCTTCCTGCAGTCGGCACCGGGGAGCTGTTTTTT. Its protein product is CASSLPAVGTGELFF.

For this clonotype: This may be a read error, as it is one base from a much larger clone. The rearrangement joins TRBV20-1 to TRBJ2-7; D possibly corresponds to TRBD1 (6 bases). With 0 bases removed from V and 5 bases from J, the gap between germline ends came to 17 bases. Germline CDR1 is DFQATT and CDR2 is SNEGSKA (reference sequence). The CDR3 has 15 amino acids. CDR3 loop: CSARDRDKGNDEQYF. In nucleotides, the CDR3 is TGCAGTGCTAGAGATAGGGACAAGGGGAACGACGAGCAGTACTTC.

This clonotype showed up many times. V is TRBV4-3 and J is TRBJ2-2, with D possibly being TRBD2 (6 bases). Trimming took 3 bases from V and 5 from J, leaving 16 bases between them. Germline lookup yields CDR1 LGHNA and CDR2 YSLEER. This CDR3 region has 16 residues. The CDR3 DNA sequence: TGCGCCAGCAGCCAGTCGCTGGAGGGTGGGACCGGGGAGCTGTTTTTT. As protein: CASSQSLEGGTGELFF.

This clonotype was counted only a few times. The genes are TRBV5-5 and TRBJ2-3; TRBD1 might be the D (6 bases). The CDR3 is 16 amino acids. Trimming cost V 1 base and J 2 bases, with 14 bases left between them. Looked up from germline, CDR1 is SGHKS and CDR2 is YYEKEE (reference sequence). As DNA, the CDR3 is TGTGCCAGCAGCTTGTACTCCGGACAGTCCACAGATACGCAGTATTTT. Its translation: CASSLYSGQSTDTQYF.

This clonotype was counted ten times or more. V gene TRBV12-3 or TRBV12-4 combines with J gene TRBJ1-5; D is uncertain. V lost 3 bases and J lost 7, with 16 bases in between. CDR3 length: 15 amino acids. The CDR3 spells CASSFGDETGQPQHF. CDR3 nucleotide sequence: TGTGCCAGCAGTTTCGGGGATGAGACGGGACAGCCCCAGCATTTT.

The chain links TRBV2 to TRBJ2-3, with D perhaps given as TRBD1 or TRBD2 (5 bases each). This CDR3 has 16 amino acids. The V gene lost 1 base and the J gene lost 3 bases, with 14 bases spanning the gap. Germline V CDR1 and CDR2: SNHLY, FYNNEI. The CDR3 is CASSEEGLAQTDTQYF. CDR3 DNA sequence: TGTGCCAGCAGTGAAGAGGGGCTAGCCCAAACAGATACGCAGTATTTT.

This clonotype was observed at least ten times. The chain uses TRBV29-1 and TRBJ2-3, with 8 bases lining up with TRBD2. This CDR3 contains 15 residues. Germline lookup yields CDR1 SQVTM and CDR2 ANQGSEA. The ends lost 3 bases at V and 3 bases at J; junction bases unmatched: 8. The CDR3 DNA is TGCAGCGTTGACCCGGCGGGAGGCCTTACAGATACGCAGTATTTT. Protein product: CSVDPAGGLTDTQYF.

This clonotype was seen repeatedly, ten times or more. J is TRBJ2-3 and V is TRBV10-3, with D unclear. Germline values: CDR1 ENHRY, CDR2 SYGVKD. The CDR3 runs 15 residues. The V and J ends lost 0 bases and 2 bases respectively, with 9 bases between them. CDR3 protein: CAISESWIVTDTQYF. CDR3 coding DNA: TGTGCCATCAGTGAGTCATGGATAGTCACAGATACGCAGTATTTT.

There are a few counts of this clonotype. The chain is built from TRBV24-1 and TRBJ1-1, with D possibly being TRBD1 (5 bases). Per germline, CDR1 KGHDR and CDR2 SFDVKD. The CDR3 has 14 amino acids. V was pared by 5 bases and J by 1 base, with 10 bases between. Here the CDR3 DNA reads TGTGCCACCAGTGTTGCAGGGCCGAACACTGAAGCTTTCTTT. Its translation is CATSVAGPNTEAFF.

This clonotype was seen only a few times. This chain uses TRBV20-1 with TRBJ2-5; D unresolved. The V end was cut by 5 bases, the J end by 5 bases, with 9 bases between. Germline CDR1 DFQATT, CDR2 SNEGSKA (reference sequence). The CDR3 length is 11 residues. CDR3 coding DNA: TGCAGTGCTGAGGATTCGGAGACCCAGTACTTC. Its translation: CSAEDSETQYF.

V usage is TRBV5-1 and J usage is TRBJ2-7, with unresolved D. Germline CDR1 SGHRS, CDR2 YFSETQ. The V and J ends lost 1 base and 4 bases respectively, with 9 bases between them. The CDR3 loop spans 13 amino acids. The CDR3 coding sequence is TGCGCCAGCAGCTTGTTATCGGAGTACGAGCAGTACTTC. This codes for CASSLLSEYEQYF. The entire variable domain, with the rest obtained from reference TRBV5-1 and TRBJ2-7, is as follows: KAGVTQTPRYLIKTRGQQVTLSCSPISGHRSVSWYQQTPGQGLQFLFEYFSETQRNKGNFPGRFSGRQFSNSRSEMNVSTLELGDSALYLCASSLLSEYEQYFGPGTRLTVT.

The J gene is TRBJ2-5, the V gene TRBV13; TRBD2 aligns across 9 bases. The CDR3 has 15 residues. Germline loops: CDR1 PRHDT, CDR2 FYEKMQ (reference sequence). V lost 5 bases and J lost 3; bases outside the gene matches: 7. This CDR3 reads CASSPRSGRKETQYF. CDR3 sequence (DNA): TGTGCCAGCAGCCCCCGTAGCGGGAGAAAAGAGACCCAGTACTTC.

Only a few counts were recorded for this clonotype. The chain employs TRBV28 and TRBJ2-3, with a possible D match to TRBD1 (6 bases). Trimming took off 6 bases at V and 2 bases at J, with 15 bases between the two ends. The CDR3 covers 15 residues. Germline V gene sequence: CDR1 MDHEN, CDR2 SYDVKM. For the CDR3, the DNA is TGTGCCAGCAGATTGACAGGAACTTTCACAGATACGCAGTATTTT. This gives the protein CASRLTGTFTDTQYF.